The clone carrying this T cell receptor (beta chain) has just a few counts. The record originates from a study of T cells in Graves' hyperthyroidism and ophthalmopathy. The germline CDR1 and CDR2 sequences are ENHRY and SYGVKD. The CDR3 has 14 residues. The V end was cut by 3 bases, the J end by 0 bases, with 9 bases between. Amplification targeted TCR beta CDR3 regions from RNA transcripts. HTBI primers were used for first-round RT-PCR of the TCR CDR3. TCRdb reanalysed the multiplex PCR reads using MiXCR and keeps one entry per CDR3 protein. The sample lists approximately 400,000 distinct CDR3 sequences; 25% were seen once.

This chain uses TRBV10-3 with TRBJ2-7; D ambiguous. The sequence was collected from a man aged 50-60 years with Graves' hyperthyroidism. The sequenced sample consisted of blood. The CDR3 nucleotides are TGTGCCATCAGTGACTCCCAGAGCTCCTACGAGCAGTACTTC. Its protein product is CAISDSQSSYEQYF.